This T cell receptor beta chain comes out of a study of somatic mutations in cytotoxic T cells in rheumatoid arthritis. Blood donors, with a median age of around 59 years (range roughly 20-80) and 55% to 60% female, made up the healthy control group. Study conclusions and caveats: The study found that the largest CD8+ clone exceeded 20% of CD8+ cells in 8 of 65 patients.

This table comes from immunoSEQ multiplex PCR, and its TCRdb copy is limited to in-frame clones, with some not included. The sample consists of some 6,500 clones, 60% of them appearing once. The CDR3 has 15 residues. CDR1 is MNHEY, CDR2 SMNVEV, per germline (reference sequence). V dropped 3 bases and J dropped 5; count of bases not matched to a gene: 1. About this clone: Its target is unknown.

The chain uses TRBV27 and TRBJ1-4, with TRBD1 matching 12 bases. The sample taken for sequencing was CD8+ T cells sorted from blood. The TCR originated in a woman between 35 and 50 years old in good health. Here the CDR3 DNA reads TGTGCCAGCAGTTTCGGGACAGGGGGCAATGAAAAACTGTTTTTT. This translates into CASSFGTGGNEKLFF.